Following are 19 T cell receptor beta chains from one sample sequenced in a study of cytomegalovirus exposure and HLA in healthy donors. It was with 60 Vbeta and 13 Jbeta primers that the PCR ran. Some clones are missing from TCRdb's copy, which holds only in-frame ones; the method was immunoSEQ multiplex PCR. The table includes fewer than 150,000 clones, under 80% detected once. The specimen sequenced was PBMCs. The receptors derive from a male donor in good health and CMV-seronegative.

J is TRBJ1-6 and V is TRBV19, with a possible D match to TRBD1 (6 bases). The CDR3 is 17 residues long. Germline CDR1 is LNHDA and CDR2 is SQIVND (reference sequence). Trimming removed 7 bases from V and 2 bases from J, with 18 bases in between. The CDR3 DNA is TGTGCCAGTATAGGACAGATGGGGCGTCCCTATAATTCACCCCTCCACTTT. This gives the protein CASIGQMGRPYNSPLHF.

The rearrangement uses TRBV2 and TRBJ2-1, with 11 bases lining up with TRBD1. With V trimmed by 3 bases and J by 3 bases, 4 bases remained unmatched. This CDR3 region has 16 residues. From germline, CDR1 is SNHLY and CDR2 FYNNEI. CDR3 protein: CASSEAGTGGYNEQFF. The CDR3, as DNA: TGTGCCAGCAGTGAGGCCGGGACAGGGGGCTACAATGAGCAGTTCTTC.

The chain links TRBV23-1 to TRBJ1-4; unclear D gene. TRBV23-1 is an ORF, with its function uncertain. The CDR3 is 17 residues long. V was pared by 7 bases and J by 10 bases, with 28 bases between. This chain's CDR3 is CASTARGLSGRLGKLFF. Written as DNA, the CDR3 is TGCGCCAGCACTGCCCGCGGGCTGTCCGGGCGTCTCGGAAAACTGTTTTTT.

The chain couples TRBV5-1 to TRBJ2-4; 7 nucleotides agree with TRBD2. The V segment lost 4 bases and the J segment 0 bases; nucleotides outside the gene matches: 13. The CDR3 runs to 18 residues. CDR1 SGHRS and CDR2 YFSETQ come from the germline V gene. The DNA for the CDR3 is TGCGCCAGCAGCCCCGGACTAGACCAAGATCTAGCCAAAAACATTCAGTACTTC. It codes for CASSPGLDQDLAKNIQYF. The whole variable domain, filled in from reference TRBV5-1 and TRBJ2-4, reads KAGVTQTPRYLIKTRGQQVTLSCSPISGHRSVSWYQQTPGQGLQFLFEYFSETQRNKGNFPGRFSGRQFSNSRSEMNVSTLELGDSALYLCASSPGLDQDLAKNIQYFGAGTRLSVL.

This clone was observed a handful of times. Here the CDR3 reads CASSLRQGSYEQYF. The CDR3 DNA reads as TGTGCCAGCAGCTTGAGACAGGGGTCCTACGAGCAGTACTTC. The chain links TRBV7-6 to TRBJ2-7, with 8 bases matching TRBD1. Unmatched junction bases numbered 2, after V lost 3 bases and J lost 1 base. The CDR3 covers 14 residues. Germline V gene lookup returns CDR1 SGHVS and CDR2 FNYEAQ.

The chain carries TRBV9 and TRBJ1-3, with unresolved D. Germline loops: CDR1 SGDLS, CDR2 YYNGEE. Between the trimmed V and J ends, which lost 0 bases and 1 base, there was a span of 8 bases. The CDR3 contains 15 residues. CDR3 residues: CASSVGVGSGNTIYF. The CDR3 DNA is TGTGCCAGCAGCGTAGGGGTCGGGTCTGGAAACACCATATATTTT. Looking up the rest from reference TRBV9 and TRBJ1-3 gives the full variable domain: DSGVTQTPKHLITATGQRVTLRCSPRSGDLSVYWYQQSLDQGLQFLIQYYNGEERAKGNILERFSAQQFPDLHSELNLSSLELGDSALYFCASSVGVGSGNTIYFGEGSWLTVV.

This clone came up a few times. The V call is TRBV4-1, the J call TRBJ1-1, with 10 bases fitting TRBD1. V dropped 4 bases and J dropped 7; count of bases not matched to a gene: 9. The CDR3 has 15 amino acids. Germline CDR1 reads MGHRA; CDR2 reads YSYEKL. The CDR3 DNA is TGCGCCAGCAGCCGGACAGGGGGTTTAATTGTTGAAGCTTTCTTT. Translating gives CASSRTGGLIVEAFF.

The CDR3 sequence: CASSSAGSDEQFF. For the CDR3, the DNA is TGTGCCAGCAGCAGTGCAGGGTCGGATGAGCAGTTCTTC. V is TRBV6-5 and J is TRBJ2-1, with D perhaps TRBD1 (5 bases). Trimming stripped 6 bases from V and 8 bases from J, with 14 bases between. CDR1 and CDR2 from the germline V gene are MNHEY and SVGAGI. This CDR3 region has 13 residues.

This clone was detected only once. This chain's CDR3 is CASRSGQQAYEQYF. In nucleotides, the CDR3 is TGTGCCAGCCGATCGGGACAGCAAGCCTACGAGCAGTACTTC. This rearrangement joins TRBV19 to TRBJ2-7; TRBD1 matches 7 bases. Germline V CDR1 and CDR2: LNHDA, SQIVND (reference sequence). V gave up 9 bases and J gave up 2 bases; unmatched junction bases: 10. This CDR3 spans 14 amino acids.

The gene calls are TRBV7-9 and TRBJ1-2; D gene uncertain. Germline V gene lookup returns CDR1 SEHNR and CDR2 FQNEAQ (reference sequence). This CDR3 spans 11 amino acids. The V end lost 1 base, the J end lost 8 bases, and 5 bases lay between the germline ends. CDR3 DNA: TGTGCCAGCAGCTTAGGAGGGGGCTACACCTTC. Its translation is CASSLGGGYTF.

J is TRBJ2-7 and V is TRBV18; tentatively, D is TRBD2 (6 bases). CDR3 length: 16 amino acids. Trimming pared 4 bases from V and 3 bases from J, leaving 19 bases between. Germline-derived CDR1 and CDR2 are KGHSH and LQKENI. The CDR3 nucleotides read TGTGCCAGCTCACTCCTTCCGACGCGGGATAACTACGAGCAGTACTTC. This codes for CASSLLPTRDNYEQYF.

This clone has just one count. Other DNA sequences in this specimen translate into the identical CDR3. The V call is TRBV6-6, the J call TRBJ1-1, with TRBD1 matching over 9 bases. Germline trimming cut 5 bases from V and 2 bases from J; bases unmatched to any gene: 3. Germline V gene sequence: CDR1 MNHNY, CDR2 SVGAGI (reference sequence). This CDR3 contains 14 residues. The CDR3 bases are TGTGCCAGCAGTCCACAGGGGGCTAACACTGAAGCTTTCTTT. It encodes CASSPQGANTEAFF.

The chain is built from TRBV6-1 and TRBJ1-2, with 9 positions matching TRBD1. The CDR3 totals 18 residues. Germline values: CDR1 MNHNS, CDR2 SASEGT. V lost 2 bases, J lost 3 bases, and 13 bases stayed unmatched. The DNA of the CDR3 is TGTGCCAGCAGTGAATTGGGACAGGGAGCTCTTCTTTACTATGGCTACACCTTC. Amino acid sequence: CASSELGQGALLYYGYTF.

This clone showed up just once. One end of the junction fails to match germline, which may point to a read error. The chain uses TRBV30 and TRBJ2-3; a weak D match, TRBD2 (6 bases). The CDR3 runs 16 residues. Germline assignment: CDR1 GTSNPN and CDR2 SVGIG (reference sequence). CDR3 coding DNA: TGTGCCCGGAGTCCCGGGGGATACCTTAGCACAGATACGCAGTATTTT. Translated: CARSPGGYLSTDTQYF.

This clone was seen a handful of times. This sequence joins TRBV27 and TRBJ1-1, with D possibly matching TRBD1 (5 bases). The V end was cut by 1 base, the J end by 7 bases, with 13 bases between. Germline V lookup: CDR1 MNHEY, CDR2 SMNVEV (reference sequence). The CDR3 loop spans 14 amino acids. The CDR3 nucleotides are TGTGCCAGCAGTTTATGGGGGGACCGGTATGAAGCTTTCTTT. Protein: CASSLWGDRYEAFF.

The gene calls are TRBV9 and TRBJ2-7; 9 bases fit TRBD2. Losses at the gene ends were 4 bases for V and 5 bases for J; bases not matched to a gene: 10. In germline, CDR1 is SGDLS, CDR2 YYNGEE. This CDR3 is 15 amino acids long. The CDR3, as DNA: TGTGCCAGCAGCCAAACCGTGACTAGCGGTAACGAGCAGTACTTC. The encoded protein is CASSQTVTSGNEQYF.

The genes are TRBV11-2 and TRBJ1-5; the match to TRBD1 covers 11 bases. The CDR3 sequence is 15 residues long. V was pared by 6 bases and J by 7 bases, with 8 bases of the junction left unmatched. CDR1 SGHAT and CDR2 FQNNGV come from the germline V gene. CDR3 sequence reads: CASSRTGGLEQPQHF. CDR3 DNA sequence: TGTGCCAGCAGTAGGACAGGGGGCTTAGAGCAGCCCCAGCATTTT.

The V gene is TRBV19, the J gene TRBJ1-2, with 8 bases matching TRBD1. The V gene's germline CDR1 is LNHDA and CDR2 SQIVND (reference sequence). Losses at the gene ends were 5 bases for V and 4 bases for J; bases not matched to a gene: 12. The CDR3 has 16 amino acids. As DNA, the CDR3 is TGTGCCAGTAGTGCCCAAATACAGGGGGTTACCTATGGCTACACCTTC. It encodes CASSAQIQGVTYGYTF.

The CDR3 sequence is CASSFGRDNSPLHF. Written as DNA, the CDR3 is TGTGCCAGCAGCTTTGGTCGGGATAATTCACCCCTCCACTTT. This chain joins TRBV5-6 and TRBJ1-6; D is ambiguous. Germline V gene lookup returns CDR1 SGHDT and CDR2 YYEEEE. Between the trimmed V and J ends, which lost 2 bases and 5 bases, there was a span of 8 bases. The CDR3 is 14 residues long.